A single T cell receptor beta chain is shown here with its context. TCRdb reanalyzed the 5' RACE reads, giving one entry per CDR3 protein sequence and no DNA. The sample table includes some 150,000 distinct CDR3 sequences. This sample was included in a study of monozygotic twins with inflammatory bowel disease. The CDR3 runs 15 residues. Germline CDR1 SGHTA, CDR2 FQGNSA. This sequence was found in a human donor with ulcerative colitis or Crohn's disease, or a healthy co-twin of an affected twin (not recorded which). V and J are TRBV7-2 and TRBJ1-1; TCRdb lists TRBD1, though no DNA is available to test this call. Sequenced material: blood. The CDR3 protein is CASSLDRASDTEAFF. Using reference TRBV7-2 and TRBJ1-1 for the parts outside the CDR3, the full variable domain is GAGVSQSPSNKVTEKGKDVELRCDPISGHTALYWYRQSLGQGLEFLIYFQGNSAPDKSGLPSDRFSAERTGGSVSTLTIQRTQQEDSAVYLCASSLDRASDTEAFFGQGTRLTVV.